This T cell receptor beta chain derives from a study of blood T cell repertoires in COVID-19. Study-level information: Italy, Spain and the United States were the sources of the convalescent and acute COVID-19 samples.

The ends lost 3 bases at V and 4 bases at J; junction bases unmatched: 9. In germline, CDR1 is GTSNPN, CDR2 SVGIG (reference sequence). This CDR3 spans 15 amino acids. Sequenced by immunoSEQ multiplex PCR; TCRdb stores in-frame clones only, minus some. The repertoire holds under 95,000 clones, with around four fifths as singletons. Source material: peripheral blood. The chain has TRBV30 and TRBJ1-3, with TRBD1 matching over 7 bases. The sequence derives from a woman in her 70s with acute or convalescent COVID-19. CDR3 sequence: CAWSATGVSGNTIYF. In nucleotides, the CDR3 is TGTGCCTGGAGCGCTACAGGGGTATCGGGAAACACCATATATTTT.